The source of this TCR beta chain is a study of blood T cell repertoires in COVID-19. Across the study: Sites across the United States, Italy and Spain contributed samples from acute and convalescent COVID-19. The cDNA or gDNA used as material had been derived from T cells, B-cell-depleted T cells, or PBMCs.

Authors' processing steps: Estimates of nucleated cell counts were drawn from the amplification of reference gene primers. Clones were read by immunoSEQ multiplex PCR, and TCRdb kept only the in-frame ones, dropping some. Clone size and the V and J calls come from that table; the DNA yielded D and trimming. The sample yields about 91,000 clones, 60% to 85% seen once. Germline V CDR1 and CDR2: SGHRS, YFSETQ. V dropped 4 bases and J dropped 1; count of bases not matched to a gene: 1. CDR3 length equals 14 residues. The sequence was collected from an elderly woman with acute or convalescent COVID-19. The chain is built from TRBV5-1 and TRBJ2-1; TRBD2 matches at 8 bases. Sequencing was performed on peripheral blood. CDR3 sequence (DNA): TGCGCCAGCAGCAGCGGGGGATCCTACAATGAGCAGTTCTTC. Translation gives CASSSGGSYNEQFF.